One sample yielded the 15 T cell receptor beta chains listed below, sequenced in a study of intratumoral heterogeneity in liver cancer. The protocol was immunoSEQ multiplex PCR, while the TCRdb copy is restricted to in-frame clones and leaves out a portion. The repertoire has tens of thousands of clones, around two thirds of them found once; the top ten carry roughly a sixth. This specimen consisted of tumor-adjacent normal tissue, obtained before any cancer treatment. The receptors were gathered from a woman aged 70-85 years with hepatocellular carcinoma.

This rearrangement joins TRBV10-1 to TRBJ1-2, with D uncertain. Trimming pared 2 bases from V and 1 base from J, leaving 5 bases between. CDR1 is WNHNN and CDR2 is SYGVQD in the germline V gene (reference sequence). The CDR3 runs to 13 residues. CDR3: CASSEGLNYGYTF. CDR3 DNA sequence: TGCGCCAGCAGTGAGGGGCTTAACTATGGCTACACCTTC.

CDR3 nucleotides: TGTGCCAGCAGTGAGGCTAGCGGGAGAAATGAGCAGTTCTTC. Translating it yields CASSEASGRNEQFF. The chain uses TRBV2 and TRBJ2-1, with 10 bases aligning to TRBD2. Germline V CDR1 and CDR2: SNHLY, FYNNEI. This CDR3 comprises 14 residues. Trimming took 3 bases from V and 7 from J; bases not matched to a gene: 3.

The chain is built from TRBV28 and TRBJ1-5, with D possibly being TRBD1 (5 bases). V was pared by 7 bases and J by 1 base, with 14 bases between. The CDR3 consists of 15 residues. Germline V CDR1 and CDR2: MDHEN, SYDVKM. The CDR3 DNA reads TGTGCCAGCACCCAGCAGACAGCAAGCAATCAGCCCCAGCATTTT. The encoded protein is CASTQQTASNQPQHF.

In this sample, this clone turned up once. The chain combines TRBV4-1 with TRBJ2-7; D ambiguous. The germline CDR1 and CDR2 sequences are MGHRA and YSYEKL. V was cut by 0 bases and J by 4 bases, with 16 bases left in between. The CDR3 length is 16 residues. CDR3: CASSQERFTSPYEQYF. CDR3 DNA: TGCGCCAGCAGCCAAGAAAGATTCACCAGCCCGTACGAGCAGTACTTC.

This clone was recorded only once. The gene calls are TRBV3-1 (or the pseudogene TRBV3-2) and TRBJ1-2; D unresolved. The CDR3 is 11 amino acids. Germline CDR1 and CDR2: LGHDT and YNNKEL (reference sequence). V was shortened by 1 base and J by 8 bases, with 5 bases between the two germline ends. The CDR3 sequence: CASSQGWGYTF. The DNA of the CDR3 is TGTGCCAGCAGCCAAGGGTGGGGCTACACCTTC.

The CDR3 is CASSKVGRLQYEQYF. CDR3 DNA sequence: TGTGCCAGCAGCAAAGTCGGGAGACTGCAATACGAGCAGTACTTC. The chain employs TRBV21-1 and TRBJ2-7; the D segment call TRBD2 is taken from the table without a DNA check. TRBV21-1 is designated a pseudogene. The CDR3 covers 15 residues.

In its sample, this clone was seen a few times. The rearrangement links TRBV3-1 (or the pseudogene TRBV3-2) to TRBJ1-1, with unresolved D. Germline V CDR1 and CDR2: LGHDT, YNNKEL (reference sequence). This CDR3 is built from 13 residues. Trimming removed 0 bases at V and 0 bases at J, with 2 bases between. CDR3 sequence (DNA): TGTGCCAGCAGCCAAGAGCTGAACACTGAAGCTTTCTTT. Its protein product is CASSQELNTEAFF.

The V and J genes are TRBV6-6 and TRBJ2-2, with D perhaps TRBD2 (5 bases). V was shortened by 2 bases and J by 4 bases, with 11 bases between the two germline ends. CDR1 is MNHNY, CDR2 SVGAGI, per germline (reference sequence). The CDR3 extends over 15 amino acids. This CDR3 is CASSYAFRGTGELFF. CDR3 sequence (DNA): TGTGCCAGCAGTTACGCCTTCCGGGGCACCGGGGAGCTGTTTTTT.

V and J are TRBV19 and TRBJ1-5; D not resolved. The V gene's germline CDR1 is LNHDA and CDR2 SQIVND (reference sequence). The V and J ends lost 0 bases and 6 bases respectively, with 12 bases between them. This CDR3 spans 15 amino acids. The CDR3 region is CASSIDHTPAQPQHF. CDR3 DNA sequence: TGTGCCAGTAGTATAGATCACACCCCCGCTCAGCCCCAGCATTTT.

V gene TRBV5-1 combines with J gene TRBJ2-1, with 9 nucleotides matching TRBD1. Per germline, CDR1 SGHRS and CDR2 YFSETQ. The V gene end was trimmed by 3 bases and the J gene end by 3 bases; junction bases not matched to a gene: 4. The CDR3 covers 15 residues. The CDR3 region is CASSSTGQGYNEQFF. The CDR3 DNA is TGCGCCAGCAGCTCAACGGGACAGGGCTACAATGAGCAGTTCTTC.

This sequence joins TRBV7-9 and TRBJ2-5; 9 nucleotides match TRBD2. Trimming at V came to 2 bases and at J to 1 base, leaving 2 bases not matched to a gene. Looked up from germline, CDR1 is SEHNR and CDR2 is FQNEAQ (reference sequence). This CDR3 region has 15 residues. The CDR3 DNA is TGTGCCAGCAGCTTAATAGCGGGGGTCCAAGAGACCCAGTACTTC. Amino acids: CASSLIAGVQETQYF. The whole variable domain, remainder taken from reference TRBV7-9 and TRBJ2-5, is DTGVSQNPRHKITKRGQNVTFRCDPISEHNRLYWYRQTLGQGPEFLTYFQNEAQLEKSRLLSDRFSAERPKGSFSTLEIQRTEQGDSAMYLCASSLIAGVQETQYFGPGTRLLVL.

CDR3 region: CASSQDGRDQPQHF. In nucleotides, the CDR3 is TGTGCCAGCAGCCAAGATGGCCGGGATCAGCCCCAGCATTTT. The V call is TRBV3-1 (or the pseudogene TRBV3-2), the J call TRBJ1-5, with D unresolved. CDR3 length: 14 amino acids. Germline V lookup: CDR1 LGHDT, CDR2 YNNKEL (reference sequence). Trimming shortened V by 0 bases and J by 5 bases, and 8 bases separated the two germline ends.

This chain uses TRBV5-5 with TRBJ1-5, with TRBD1 matching 7 bases. The CDR3 has 16 residues. CDR1 is SGHKS, CDR2 YYEKEE, per germline (reference sequence). V dropped 0 bases and J dropped 0; count of bases not matched to a gene: 3. The chain's CDR3 is CASSLGAGGSNQPQHF. The CDR3 DNA sequence: TGTGCCAGCAGCTTGGGGGCAGGGGGTAGCAATCAGCCCCAGCATTTT.

About this clone itself: The junction does not match germline at one end; this may be a read error. The rearrangement links TRBV19 to TRBJ2-3; D unresolved. The CDR3 runs 11 residues. Germline V CDR1 and CDR2: LNHDA, SQIVND (reference sequence). For the CDR3, the DNA is TGTGCCAGTAGTTTAGACCCCGCGCAGTATTTT. Residues: CASSLDPAQYF.

The chain is built from TRBV20-1 and TRBJ2-1; 10 bases are a match to TRBD2. The CDR3 has 15 residues. Trimming at V came to 3 bases and at J to 5 bases, leaving 7 bases not matched to a gene. CDR1 DFQATT and CDR2 SNEGSKA come from the germline V gene (reference sequence). The CDR3 nucleotides are TGCAGTGCTAGTCTGTTTAGCGGGAGGCACAATGAGCAGTTCTTC. Residues: CSASLFSGRHNEQFF.